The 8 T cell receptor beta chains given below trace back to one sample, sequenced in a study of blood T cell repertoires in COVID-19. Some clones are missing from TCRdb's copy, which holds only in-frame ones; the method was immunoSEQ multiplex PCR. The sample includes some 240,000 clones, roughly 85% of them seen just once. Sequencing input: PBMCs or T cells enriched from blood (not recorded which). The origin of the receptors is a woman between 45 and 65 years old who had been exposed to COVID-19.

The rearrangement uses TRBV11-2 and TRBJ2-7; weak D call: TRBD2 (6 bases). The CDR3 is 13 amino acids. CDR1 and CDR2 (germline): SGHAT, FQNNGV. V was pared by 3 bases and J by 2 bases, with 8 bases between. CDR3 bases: TGTGCCAGCAGCTTGGGACTGACCTACGAGCAGTACTTC. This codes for CASSLGLTYEQYF.

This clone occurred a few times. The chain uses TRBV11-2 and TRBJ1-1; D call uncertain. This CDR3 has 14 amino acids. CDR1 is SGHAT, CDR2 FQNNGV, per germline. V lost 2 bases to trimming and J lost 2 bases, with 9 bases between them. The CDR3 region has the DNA TGTGCCAGCAGCTTAACTACCTCTAACACTGAAGCTTTCTTT. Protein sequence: CASSLTTSNTEAFF.

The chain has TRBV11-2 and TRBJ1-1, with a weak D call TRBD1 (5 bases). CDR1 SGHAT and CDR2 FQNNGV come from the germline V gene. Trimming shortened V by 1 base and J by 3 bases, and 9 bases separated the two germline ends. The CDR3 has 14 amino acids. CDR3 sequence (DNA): TGTGCCAGCAGCTTAGGCGGGGGGGACACTGAAGCTTTCTTT. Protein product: CASSLGGGDTEAFF.

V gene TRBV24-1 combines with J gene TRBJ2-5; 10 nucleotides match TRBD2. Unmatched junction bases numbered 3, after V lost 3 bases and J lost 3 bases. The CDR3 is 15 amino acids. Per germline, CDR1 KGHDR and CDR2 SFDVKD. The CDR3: CATSDPGLAKETQYF. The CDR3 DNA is TGTGCCACCAGTGATCCGGGACTAGCGAAAGAGACCCAGTACTTC.

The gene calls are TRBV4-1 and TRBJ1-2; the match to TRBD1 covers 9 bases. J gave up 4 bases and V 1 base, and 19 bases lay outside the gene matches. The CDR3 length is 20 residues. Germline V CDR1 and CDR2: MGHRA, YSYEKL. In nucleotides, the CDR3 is TGCGCCAGCAGCCAAGCCTCCTTGACGGGACAGGGTGGTTTGGGCTATGGCTACACCTTC. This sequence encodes CASSQASLTGQGGLGYGYTF.

CDR3 region: CASSLEDRGRADGQFF. The CDR3 DNA is TGCGCCAGCAGCTTGGAAGACAGGGGGCGCGCGGATGGGCAGTTCTTC. The chain has TRBV5-1 and TRBJ2-1; 10 nucleotides line up with TRBD1. The CDR3 has 16 residues. The V gene's germline CDR1 is SGHRS and CDR2 YFSETQ. V lost 0 bases, J lost 12 bases, and 12 bases stayed unmatched.

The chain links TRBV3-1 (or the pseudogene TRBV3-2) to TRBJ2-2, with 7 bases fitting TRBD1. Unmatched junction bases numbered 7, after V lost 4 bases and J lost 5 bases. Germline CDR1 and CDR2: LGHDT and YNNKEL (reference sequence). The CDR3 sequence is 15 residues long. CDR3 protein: CASSLGDSLTGELFF. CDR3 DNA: TGTGCCAGCAGCCTAGGGGACAGTCTAACCGGGGAGCTGTTTTTT.

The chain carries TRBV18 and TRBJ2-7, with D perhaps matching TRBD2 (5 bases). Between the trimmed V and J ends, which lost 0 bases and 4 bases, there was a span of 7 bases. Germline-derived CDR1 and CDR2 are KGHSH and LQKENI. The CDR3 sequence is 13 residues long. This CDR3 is CASSPPTSYEQYF. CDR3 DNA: TGTGCCAGCTCACCACCCACTAGTTACGAGCAGTACTTC.